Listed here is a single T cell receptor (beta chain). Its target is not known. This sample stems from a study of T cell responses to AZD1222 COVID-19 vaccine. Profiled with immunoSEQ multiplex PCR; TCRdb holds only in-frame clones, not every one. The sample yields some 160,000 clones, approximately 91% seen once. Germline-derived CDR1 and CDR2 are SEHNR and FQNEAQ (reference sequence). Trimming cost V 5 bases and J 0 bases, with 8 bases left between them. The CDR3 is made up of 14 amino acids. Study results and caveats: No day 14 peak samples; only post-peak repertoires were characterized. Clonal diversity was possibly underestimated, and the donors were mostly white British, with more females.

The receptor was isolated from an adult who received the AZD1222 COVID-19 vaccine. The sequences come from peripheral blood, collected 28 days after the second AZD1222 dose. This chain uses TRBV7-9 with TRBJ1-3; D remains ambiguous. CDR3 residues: CASSPQSSGNTIYF. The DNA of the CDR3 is TGTGCCAGCAGCCCACAGAGCTCTGGAAACACCATATATTTT.